This TCR beta chain was observed in a study of blood T cells in healthy people across ages (dated by TCRdb to between 2014 and 2016). About the investigation overall: In model experiments, template switching captured about one uniquely barcoded TCR beta cDNA molecule for every two T cells. Age-related changes in TCR beta repertoire diversity were measured in the study by deep sequencing normalized with unique cDNA molecular identifiers. The study analyzed two additional independent replicas of 1 million unique cDNA reads from the same blood draw for two donors, one aged 18 to 29 and one aged 80 or older. Donors were grouped into four age groups: young (average approximately 15 years), middle-aged (around 39), aged (around 60) and long-lived (roughly 80). Donors of different ages were randomly distributed across sequencing lanes to avoid experimental bias. Study-level results and caveats: As age increased, observed TCR beta diversity per million T cells dropped in a roughly linear way, and a significant reduction was already evident by age about 36. Donor CMV infection status was unknown, potentially confounding age-related changes in expanded clonotypes. The percentage of naive T cells measured by flow cytometry correlated strongly with observed TCR beta diversity. Estimates of total diversity from one million sequenced T cells were regarded as lower bounds and underestimates. Compared with the aged group, the long-lived group had more naive CD4+ T cells, fewer expanded clones and increased TCR diversity, suggesting age selection. Bulk unsorted PBMC profiling prevented conclusive comparison of naive and antigen-experienced compartments.

Systemically healthy Caucasian individuals from Russia, roughly 40 in total and aged about 6 to 95 years, were included as donors. Roughly 11 milliliters of peripheral blood were drawn from each donor into EDTA-treated Vacutainer tubes. PBMCs were isolated by Ficoll-Paque density-gradient centrifugation, with at least 7 million obtained per sample. Trizol reagent was used to extract total RNA from PBMCs, with at least 5.5 micrograms per sample. The percentages of naive CD45RAhigh/CD27high T cells were determined by flow cytometry on a PBMC aliquot from every donor. Library preparation used 5' RACE. The instrument given in TCRdb is Illumina HiSeq 2500. A second PCR of roughly 7 to 12 cycles was performed with a sample-barcoded 5' primer and a J-beta primer mix. Each TCR beta cDNA molecule received a unique molecular identifier from a template-switch 5' adaptor carrying 12 random nucleotides. At least 2.5 million CDR3-containing paired-end reads were obtained from each sample. First-strand cDNA was synthesized from all RNA with the Mint cDNA synthesis kit, primed by a TRBC-specific oligonucleotide. All cDNA was treated with uracil-DNA glycosylase and then went through a first 18-cycle PCR with the universal primers M1SS and BC2_uni_R. The published analysis was carried out like this. Each sample was normalized by randomly selecting 1 million high-quality reads, each carrying a distinct molecular identifier. Instead of being binned into consensus sequences, reads with shared molecular identifiers were discarded. CDR3 identification, clonotype clustering and error correction used MiTCR with a Q25 quality threshold and the strictest error-elimination algorithm. Lower-bound total TCR beta diversity was estimated with a nonparametric unseen species model using Euler transformation. TCRdb reran the public reads through fastp at Q25 and MiXCR, keeping productive beta chains. Each entry is one CDR3 protein sequence, shown with its most common DNA and genes. These V and J calls rely on TCRdb rather than the paper's analysis. The sample has about 600,000 distinct CDR3 sequences on record, around 48% of them singletons. The ten top clones hold roughly 24% of the sample.

Details on this clonotype: The specificity of this receptor is unknown. Per-base qualities were not stored, and no clone one base away is much larger.

The trim is 3 bases for V and 5 bases for J, with a gap of 10 bases between the germline ends. Counted from cysteine to phenylalanine, this CDR3 has 13 amino acids. Of all the DNA, just the CDR3 is kept, 39 bases in frame from base 1. Per the germline V gene, ENHRY is the CDR1 and SYGVKD is the CDR2. Sequenced material: blood. The rearrangement joined TRBV10-3 to TRBJ2-5; the D gene cannot be named for sure. This sequence was found in a man older than 75 in good health. The CDR3 is CAISDRQAETQYF. The bases read TGTGCCATCAGTGATAGGCAGGCGGAGACCCAGTACTTC.